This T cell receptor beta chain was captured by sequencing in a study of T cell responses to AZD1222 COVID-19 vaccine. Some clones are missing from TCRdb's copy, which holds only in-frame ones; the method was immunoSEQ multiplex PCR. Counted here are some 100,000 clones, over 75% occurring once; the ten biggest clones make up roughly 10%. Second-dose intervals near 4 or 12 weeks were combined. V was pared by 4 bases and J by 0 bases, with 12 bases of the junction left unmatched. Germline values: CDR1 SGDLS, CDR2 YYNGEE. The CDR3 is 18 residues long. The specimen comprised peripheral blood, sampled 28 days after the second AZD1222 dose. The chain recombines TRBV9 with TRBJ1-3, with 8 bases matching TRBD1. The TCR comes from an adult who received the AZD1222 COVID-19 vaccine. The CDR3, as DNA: TGTGCCAGCAGCCCCCTCCCACGAACAGGGGGCTCTGGAAACACCATATATTTT. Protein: CASSPLPRTGGSGNTIYF.